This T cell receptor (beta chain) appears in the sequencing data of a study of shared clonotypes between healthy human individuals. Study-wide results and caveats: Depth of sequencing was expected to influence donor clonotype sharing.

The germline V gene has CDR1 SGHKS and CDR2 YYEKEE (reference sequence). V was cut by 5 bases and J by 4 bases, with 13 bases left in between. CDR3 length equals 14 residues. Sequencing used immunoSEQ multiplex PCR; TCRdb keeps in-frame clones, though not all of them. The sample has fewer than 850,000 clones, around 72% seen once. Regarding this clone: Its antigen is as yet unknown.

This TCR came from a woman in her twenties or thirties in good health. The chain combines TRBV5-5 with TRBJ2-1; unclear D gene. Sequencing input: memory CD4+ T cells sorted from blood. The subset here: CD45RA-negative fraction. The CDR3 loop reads CASRSRMGYNEQFF. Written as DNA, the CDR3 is TGTGCCAGCAGGAGTCGGATGGGTTACAATGAGCAGTTCTTC.